These T cell receptor beta chains were read from a single sample in a study of T cells in Graves' hyperthyroidism and ophthalmopathy. MiXCR, applied by TCRdb to the multiplex PCR reads, yields one record per CDR3 protein. Among approximately 330,000 distinct CDR3 sequences listed, about 18% were seen once. The sequencing input was blood. These receptors came from a woman between 45 and 65 years old with Graves' hyperthyroidism. Both conserved end residues are part of each CDR3. A row's size may be missing; if present it is once, few, many or a size class.

j_call: TRBJ1-1; clone_size: many; v_call: TRBV25-1; cdr3_aa: CASSDTGSWGAEAFF
j_call: TRBJ1-1; clone_size: many; v_call: TRBV2; cdr3_aa: CASSGQPNTEAFF
j_call: TRBJ1-5; clone_size: few; v_call: TRBV10-2; cdr3_aa: CASKGRTNQPQHF
j_call: TRBJ2-1; clone_size: few; v_call: TRBV6-6; cdr3_aa: CASSYSRRLGSNEQFF
j_call: TRBJ1-5; clone_size: many; v_call: TRBV30; cdr3_aa: CAWSVGPDSGQPQHF
j_call: TRBJ2-3; clone_size: -; v_call: TRBV5-8; cdr3_aa: CASRLMGASTDTQYF
j_call: TRBJ2-7; clone_size: few; v_call: TRBV6-1; cdr3_aa: CASSFDRDQYEQYF
j_call: TRBJ1-4; clone_size: few; v_call: TRBV5-1; cdr3_aa: CASSLDRTSATNEKLFF
j_call: TRBJ2-5; clone_size: -; v_call: TRBV2; cdr3_aa: CASSGGTGQETQYF
j_call: TRBJ2-5; clone_size: -; v_call: TRBV6-1; cdr3_aa: CAIRTGGMETQYF
j_call: TRBJ1-1; clone_size: few; v_call: TRBV5-1; cdr3_aa: CASGSGGLTEAFF
j_call: TRBJ1-1; clone_size: -; v_call: TRBV19; cdr3_aa: CASSIGRSTLEAFF
j_call: TRBJ2-3; clone_size: many; v_call: TRBV7-9; cdr3_aa: CASSFGPDTQYF
j_call: TRBJ1-4; clone_size: many; v_call: TRBV11-2; cdr3_aa: CASSLGLEEKLFF
j_call: TRBJ1-1; clone_size: few; v_call: TRBV20-1; cdr3_aa: CSAMGLWGGGGTEAFF
j_call: TRBJ1-5; clone_size: -; v_call: TRBV19; cdr3_aa: CASGTGRPQPQHF
j_call: TRBJ2-7; clone_size: -; v_call: TRBV7-2; cdr3_aa: CASSLGEGPTYEQYF
j_call: TRBJ2-3; clone_size: many; v_call: TRBV7-9; cdr3_aa: CASSPTSGGSSDTQYF
j_call: TRBJ2-1; clone_size: many; v_call: TRBV11-2; cdr3_aa: CASRGISGGHNEQFF
j_call: TRBJ2-3; clone_size: many; v_call: TRBV7-9; cdr3_aa: CASSLLFAGSTDTQYF
j_call: TRBJ1-1; clone_size: -; v_call: TRBV4-2; cdr3_aa: CASGGTVLTEAFF
j_call: TRBJ1-1; clone_size: many; v_call: TRBV11-2; cdr3_aa: CASIRLGTEAFF
j_call: TRBJ2-1; clone_size: many; v_call: TRBV11-1; cdr3_aa: CASSFAGVNEQFF
j_call: TRBJ2-7; clone_size: few; v_call: TRBV27; cdr3_aa: CASSYRTGGKREQYF
j_call: TRBJ2-1; clone_size: few; v_call: TRBV3-1; cdr3_aa: CASSPGDPGGPYNEQFF
j_call: TRBJ2-7; clone_size: many; v_call: TRBV18; cdr3_aa: CASSYRDSPHEQYF
j_call: TRBJ2-7; clone_size: few; v_call: TRBV5-1; cdr3_aa: CASSLEAAGYEQYF
j_call: TRBJ2-7; clone_size: -; v_call: TRBV28; cdr3_aa: CASSPTALRNEQYF
j_call: TRBJ2-7; clone_size: -; v_call: TRBV6-2/TRBV6-3; cdr3_aa: CASSYSSTSGSYEQYF
j_call: TRBJ2-5; clone_size: many; v_call: TRBV12-3/TRBV12-4; cdr3_aa: CASSWSDSGPQETQYF
j_call: TRBJ1-1; clone_size: many; v_call: TRBV30; cdr3_aa: CAWNEDGGPNTEAFF
j_call: TRBJ2-3; clone_size: many; v_call: TRBV7-9; cdr3_aa: CASSPSNADTQYF
j_call: TRBJ1-5; clone_size: many; v_call: TRBV5-1; cdr3_aa: CASSLGTGNQPQHF
j_call: TRBJ1-2; clone_size: -; v_call: TRBV11-2; cdr3_aa: CASSLIRGRYGYTF
j_call: TRBJ1-2; clone_size: many; v_call: TRBV11-2; cdr3_aa: CASSPELESSTF
j_call: TRBJ2-3; clone_size: -; v_call: TRBV20-1; cdr3_aa: CSAQSLADAQDTQYF
j_call: TRBJ1-1; clone_size: -; v_call: TRBV6-2/TRBV6-3; cdr3_aa: CAGSADTMNTEAFF
j_call: TRBJ2-3; clone_size: many; v_call: TRBV12-3/TRBV12-4; cdr3_aa: CASSLRRGLDTDTQYF
j_call: TRBJ2-1; clone_size: -; v_call: TRBV2; cdr3_aa: CASSATSGINIEQFF
j_call: TRBJ2-5; clone_size: -; v_call: TRBV24-1; cdr3_aa: CATSESGGGRETQYF
j_call: TRBJ2-1; clone_size: few; v_call: TRBV5-1; cdr3_aa: CASSPTTDNEQFF
j_call: TRBJ2-1; clone_size: few; v_call: TRBV9; cdr3_aa: CASSVGKLNEQFF
j_call: TRBJ2-7; clone_size: -; v_call: TRBV20-1; cdr3_aa: CSARDVGSSLYEQYF
j_call: TRBJ2-1; clone_size: few; v_call: TRBV27; cdr3_aa: CASSGGQYNEQFF
j_call: TRBJ1-1; clone_size: -; v_call: TRBV19; cdr3_aa: CASSLGTSEAFF
j_call: TRBJ2-1; clone_size: many; v_call: TRBV5-1; cdr3_aa: CASSLAAGGNNEQFF
j_call: TRBJ2-2; clone_size: -; v_call: TRBV2; cdr3_aa: CASSVEGQGFTGELFF
j_call: TRBJ1-6; clone_size: many; v_call: TRBV9; cdr3_aa: CASSVSPGGGQTSSPLHF
j_call: TRBJ1-3; clone_size: -; v_call: TRBV12-3/TRBV12-4; cdr3_aa: CASKRTGGGNTIYF